Listed here is a single TCR beta chain. As yet, its antigen is unknown. This sample was included in a study of CXCR3-negative and CXCR3-positive naive CD8 T cells. Study outcomes and limitations: Relative to CXCR3-negative naive cells, CXCR3-positive naive cells had more hydrophobic TRB CDR3s.

With UMI labels, 5' RACE was used to prepare the TRB cDNA libraries. TCRdb re-called the 5' RACE reads; one entry per CDR3 protein, DNA not given. Recorded for this sample: 43,000 or so distinct CDR3 sequences. The CDR3 sequence is 15 residues long. In germline, CDR1 is MNHEY, CDR2 SVGAGI. This TCR came from a human donor in good health. Some clones in this sample may be carry-over from other donors' samples. Sequenced material: naive CXCR3- CD8+ T cells from blood. The subset is: CD45RO-CCR7+CD27+CD95- naive CD8+ T cells lacking CXCR3 (TNR3-). This rearrangement joins TRBV6-5 to TRBJ2-7; TCRdb calls TRBD2, which cannot be checked without DNA. CDR3 loop: CATRVASGSSYEQYF.